This T cell receptor beta chain was retrieved from a study of blood T cell repertoires in COVID-19. On the study more broadly: PBMCs, B-cell-depleted T cells, or T cells provided the cDNA or gDNA that made up the material.

Germline V gene data show CDR1 as ENHRY and CDR2 as SYGVKD. V lost 6 bases to trimming and J lost 6 bases; unmatched junction nucleotides: 4. The CDR3 is 14 residues long. Patients in Seattle were enrolled during active infection, then followed longitudinally. In the source study's methods: Amplification of reference gene primers was used by the study to estimate nucleated cell counts. Here immunoSEQ multiplex PCR was the method, and the copy in TCRdb shows in-frame clones only, minus some. V, J and clone size derive from that table, while D and trimming were established from the DNA sequence. Of roughly 200,000 clones detected, around 84% appear once; the ten largest clones hold about 10%.

The sequenced sample was peripheral blood. This sequence joins TRBV10-3 and TRBJ1-5, with 11 bases that match TRBD1. The origin of this receptor is a woman older than 75 with COVID-19, enrolled during active disease. The CDR3 loop is CAIRGQGEVQPQHF. The CDR3 region has the DNA TGTGCCATCAGGGGACAGGGGGAAGTTCAGCCCCAGCATTTT.